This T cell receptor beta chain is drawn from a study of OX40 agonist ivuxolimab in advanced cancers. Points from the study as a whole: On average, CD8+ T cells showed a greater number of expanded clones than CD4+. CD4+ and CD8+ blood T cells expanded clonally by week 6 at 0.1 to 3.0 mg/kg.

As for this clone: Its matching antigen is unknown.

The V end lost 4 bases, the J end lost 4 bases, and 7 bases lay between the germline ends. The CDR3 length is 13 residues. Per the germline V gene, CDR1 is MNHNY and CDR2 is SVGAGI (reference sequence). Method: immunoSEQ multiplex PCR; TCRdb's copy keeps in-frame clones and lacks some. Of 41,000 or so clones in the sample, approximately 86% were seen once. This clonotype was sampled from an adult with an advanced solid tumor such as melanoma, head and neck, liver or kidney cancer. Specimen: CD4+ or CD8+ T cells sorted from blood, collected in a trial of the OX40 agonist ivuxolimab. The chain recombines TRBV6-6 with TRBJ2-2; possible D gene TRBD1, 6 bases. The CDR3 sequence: CASSLQGTGELFF. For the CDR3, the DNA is TGTGCCAGCAGTTTACAGGGCACCGGGGAGCTGTTTTTT.